This entry is about one T cell receptor beta chain. Its antigen is undetermined. J lost 5 bases, V lost 3 bases, and 6 bases had no gene match. CDR3 size: 14 residues. Germline values: CDR1 GTSNPN, CDR2 SVGIG (reference sequence). The data originate from a study of siplizumab effects on memory and regulatory T cells. Study-wide results and caveats: The alloreactive clones that mapped to unstimulated subsets made up only a minor fraction. About 75-95% of proliferating CD4+ or CD8+ clones had no assignable naive or memory phenotype. Tregs that proliferated in siplizumab cultures did not have their suppressive function confirmed.

Measured with immunoSEQ multiplex PCR; TCRdb has only the in-frame clones, and not every one. The table includes over 10,000 clones, 40% detected once. An approximately 6-day coculture at 37°C was performed with the mixed lymphocyte reaction cells. Each population got its own dye, CFSE for responder PBMCs and Violet Dye for stimulator PBMCs, and they were put together 1:1. This sequence originates from a human donor in good health; the cells came from an allogeneic mixed lymphocyte reaction. The genes are TRBV30 and TRBJ2-5; 10 positions agree with TRBD1. Sequenced sample: CFSE-low (dividing) CD8+ T cells sorted from an allogeneic mixed lymphocyte reaction. The CDR3 coding sequence is TGTGCCTGGAGCTCCGGACAGGGGGGGGAGACCCAGTACTTC. Protein product: CAWSSGQGGETQYF.